The clone carrying this T cell receptor (beta chain) has just one count. The sample belongs to a study of T cell changes during pregnancy in multiple sclerosis. Produced via immunoSEQ multiplex PCR; TCRdb's table is partial and in-frame only. Of tens of thousands of clones listed, around 89% were seen once; the top ten hold 5% to 6.5%. Sequencing used peripheral blood, obtained after pregnancy. This receptor was obtained from a female donor in good health, enrolled as a control in a pregnancy study.

CDR3 sequence: CASSLAPSSGNTIYF. The CDR3 DNA is TGTGCCAGCAGCTTGGCTCCGAGCTCTGGAAACACCATATATTTT. The chain uses TRBV5-5 and TRBJ1-3; D gene ambiguous. V was clipped by 0 bases and J by 0 bases, with 7 bases between them. Germline V gene lookup returns CDR1 SGHKS and CDR2 YYEKEE (reference sequence). The CDR3 loop spans 15 amino acids. The variable domain in full, completed from reference TRBV5-5 and TRBJ1-3, reads DAGVTQSPTHLIKTRGQQVTLRCSPISGHKSVSWYQQVLGQGPQFIFQYYEKEERGRGNFPDRFSARQFPNYSSELNVNALLLGDSALYLCASSLAPSSGNTIYFGEGSWLTVV.